This entry features one TCR beta chain sequence. The antigen is unknown. TCRbeta library construction was performed incorporating unique molecular identifiers. TCRdb fed the PCR reads into MiXCR, producing one record per CDR3 protein. The repertoire includes about 470,000 distinct CDR3 sequences, 43% of them detected once, and 27% sits in the top ten. This specimen belongs to a study of T-cell reconstitution after alpha-beta-depleted transplantation in children. General observations from the study: The high TCRbeta diversity at day 60 in some patients came from surviving recipient T cells and thymic progenitors. Several hundred expanded graft clones reportedly supplied alpha-beta T cells about two months after transplant. At the one-year point after transplant, T-cell counts and TCRbeta diversity were found to come mostly from T cells that had been newly produced.

Trimming shortened V by 0 bases and J by 3 bases, and 10 bases separated the two germline ends. The CDR3 contains 15 residues. CDR1 ENHRY and CDR2 SYGVKD come from the germline V gene. The V and J genes are TRBV10-3 and TRBJ2-3; D is unclear. The source of this sequence is a girl aged 2 to 9 with aplastic anemia, due to receive a stem cell transplant. The source was PBMCs, collected before TCRalphabeta/CD19-depleted stem cell transplant. CDR3 DNA sequence: TGTGCCATCAGTGAGTCGGGCCAGGCGACAGATACGCAGTATTTT. It is translated as CAISESGQATDTQYF.